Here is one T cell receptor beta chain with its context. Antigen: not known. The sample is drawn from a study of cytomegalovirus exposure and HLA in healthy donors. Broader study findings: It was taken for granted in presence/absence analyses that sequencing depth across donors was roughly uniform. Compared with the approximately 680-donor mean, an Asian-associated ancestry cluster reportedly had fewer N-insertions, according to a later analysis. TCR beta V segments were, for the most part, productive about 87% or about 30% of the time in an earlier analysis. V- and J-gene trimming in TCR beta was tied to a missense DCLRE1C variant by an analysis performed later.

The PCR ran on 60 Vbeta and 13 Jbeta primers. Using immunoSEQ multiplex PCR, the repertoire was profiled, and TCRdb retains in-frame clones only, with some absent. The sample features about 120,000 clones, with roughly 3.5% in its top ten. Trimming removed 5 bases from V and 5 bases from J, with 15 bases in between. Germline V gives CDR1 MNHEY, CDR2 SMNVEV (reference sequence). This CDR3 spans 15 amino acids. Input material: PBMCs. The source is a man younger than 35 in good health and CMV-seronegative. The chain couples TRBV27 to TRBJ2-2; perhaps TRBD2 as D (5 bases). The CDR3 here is CASSPAGGRTGELFF. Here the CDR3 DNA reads TGTGCCAGCAGTCCTGCGGGTGGAAGGACCGGGGAGCTGTTTTTT.